A selection of T cell receptor beta chains follows, all from one sample in a study of blood T cells in healthy people across ages. TCRdb called the 5' RACE reads again in MiXCR, with one record for every CDR3 protein. This table has about 1.1 million distinct CDR3 sequences, approximately 38% appearing once. Sequenced: blood. These receptors were taken from a man aged 18 to 29 in good health. The CDR3 runs from the conserved cysteine through the conserved F or W. Each record gives: J gene, clone size, V gene, D gene, CDR3 protein, CDR3 DNA. D genes are given only for firm matches. Clone size is not always given. Where it is, it says once, few, many or a class for expanded clones.

j_call: TRBJ2-1
clone_size: many
v_call: TRBV5-8
d_call: .
cdr3_aa: CASSLTDEQFF
cdr3_nt: TGTGCCAGCAGCTTGACGGATGAGCAGTTCTTC

j_call: TRBJ1-2
clone_size: once
v_call: TRBV4-1
d_call: .
cdr3_aa: CASSQDPQEQTYGYTF
cdr3_nt: TGCGCCAGCAGCCAAGATCCTCAAGAGCAGACCTATGGCTACACCTTC

j_call: TRBJ2-3
clone_size: .
v_call: TRBV20-1
d_call: TRBD1
cdr3_aa: CSAPPGQGFTDTQYF
cdr3_nt: TGCAGTGCTCCCCCCGGACAGGGGTTTACAGATACGCAGTATTTT

j_call: TRBJ2-1
clone_size: few
v_call: TRBV7-2
d_call: TRBD2
cdr3_aa: CASSSRSGGYFSYNEQFF
cdr3_nt: TGTGCCAGCAGCTCACGAAGCGGGGGCTACTTCTCCTACAATGAGCAGTTCTTC

j_call: TRBJ2-1
clone_size: .
v_call: TRBV6-6
d_call: .
cdr3_aa: CASSYPQDSGSYNEQFF
cdr3_nt: TGTGCCAGCAGTTACCCCCAGGACAGTGGATCCTACAATGAGCAGTTCTTC

j_call: TRBJ2-3
clone_size: .
v_call: TRBV20-1
d_call: TRBD1
cdr3_aa: CSAAGTGVTDTQYF
cdr3_nt: TGCAGTGCTGCCGGGACAGGTGTCACAGATACGCAGTATTTT

j_call: TRBJ2-1
clone_size: few
v_call: TRBV29-1
d_call: .
cdr3_aa: CSVISAAQQFF
cdr3_nt: TGCAGCGTTATATCCGCGGCTCAGCAGTTCTTC

j_call: TRBJ1-3
clone_size: .
v_call: TRBV2
d_call: .
cdr3_aa: CAMPRGRSGNTIYF
cdr3_nt: TGTGCCATGCCACGGGGGCGATCAGGAAACACCATATATTTT

j_call: TRBJ2-3
clone_size: once
v_call: TRBV20-1
d_call: .
cdr3_aa: CSASDSRGATDTQYF
cdr3_nt: TGCAGTGCTAGTGATAGCAGGGGGGCGACAGATACGCAGTATTTT

j_call: TRBJ1-5
clone_size: .
v_call: TRBV10-3
d_call: .
cdr3_aa: CAIRDPGSNQPQHF
cdr3_nt: TGTGCCATCAGAGACCCCGGGAGCAATCAGCCCCAGCATTTT

j_call: TRBJ2-5
clone_size: few
v_call: TRBV20-1
d_call: .
cdr3_aa: CSARPPAGKETQYF
cdr3_nt: TGCAGTGCTAGACCCCCGGCAGGGAAAGAGACCCAGTACTTC

j_call: TRBJ1-1
clone_size: .
v_call: TRBV20-1
d_call: .
cdr3_aa: CSATRRDGFTAFF
cdr3_nt: TGCAGTGCTACACGTCGGGACGGCTTTACGGCTTTCTTT

j_call: TRBJ2-1
clone_size: .
v_call: TRBV27
d_call: .
cdr3_aa: CASSLGWGSSSYNEQFF
cdr3_nt: TGTGCCAGCAGTTTAGGTTGGGGATCGAGCTCCTACAATGAGCAGTTCTTC

j_call: TRBJ2-1
clone_size: .
v_call: TRBV20-1
d_call: TRBD1
cdr3_aa: CSARDPYRGTYNEQFF
cdr3_nt: TGCAGTGCTAGAGACCCCTACAGGGGGACGTACAATGAGCAGTTCTTC

j_call: TRBJ1-5
clone_size: .
v_call: TRBV7-9
d_call: .
cdr3_aa: CASSNKDSPNQPQHF
cdr3_nt: TGTGCCAGCAGCAACAAGGACAGCCCCAATCAGCCCCAGCATTTT